These 16 T cell receptor beta chains were sequenced from one sample in a study of cytomegalovirus exposure and HLA in healthy donors. The method was immunoSEQ multiplex PCR; TCRdb's version includes in-frame clones alone and lacks a portion of them. Among 200,000 to 300,000 clones listed, approximately 84% were seen once. Input material: PBMCs. All receptors derive from a woman in her 30s in good health and CMV-seropositive.

This chain connects TRBV5-4 to TRBJ2-7; 8 positions match TRBD2. In germline, CDR1 is SGHNT, CDR2 YYREEE (reference sequence). The CDR3 totals 14 residues. The ends lost 2 bases at V and 5 bases at J; junction bases unmatched: 6. CDR3 region: CASSFRLAGNEQYF. CDR3 sequence (DNA): TGTGCCAGCAGCTTCAGGCTAGCGGGTAACGAGCAGTACTTC.

The chain links TRBV7-8 to TRBJ2-7; D is uncertain. V dropped 0 bases and J dropped 2 bases, with 14 bases sitting between them. The CDR3 is 16 amino acids. Germline V gives CDR1 SGHVS, CDR2 FQNEAQ. Here the CDR3 reads CASSLAGSPGPYEQYF. DNA of the CDR3: TGTGCCAGCAGCTTAGCCGGGTCCCCCGGTCCCTACGAGCAGTACTTC.

The chain combines TRBV6-1 with TRBJ2-1, with 12 bases identical to TRBD2. This CDR3 is built from 15 residues. The J segment lost 6 bases and the V segment lost 7 bases, leaving 7 bases of the junction unmatched. CDR1 and CDR2 from the germline V gene are MNHNS and SASEGT. Here the CDR3 DNA reads TGTGCCAGCACCCAGACTAGCGGGAGTTTCAATGAGCAGTTCTTC. Protein: CASTQTSGSFNEQFF.

The chain recombines TRBV9 with TRBJ2-7, with D perhaps given as TRBD1 or TRBD2 (6 bases each). The V gene's germline CDR1 is SGDLS and CDR2 YYNGEE. V lost 4 bases, J lost 2 bases, and 16 bases lay in between. The CDR3 runs 15 residues. CDR3 region: CASSIGGAGAYEQYF. For the CDR3, the DNA is TGTGCCAGCAGCATAGGAGGGGCAGGGGCCTACGAGCAGTACTTC. The full variable domain, with the rest looked up from reference TRBV9 and TRBJ2-7, is DSGVTQTPKHLITATGQRVTLRCSPRSGDLSVYWYQQSLDQGLQFLIQYYNGEERAKGNILERFSAQQFPDLHSELNLSSLELGDSALYFCASSIGGAGAYEQYFGPGTRLTVT.

CDR3: CASSQDGERSYEQYF. The CDR3 DNA reads as TGCGCCAGCAGCCAAGATGGGGAGCGGTCCTACGAGCAGTACTTC. V and J are TRBV4-1 and TRBJ2-7; the D gene is possibly TRBD2 (5 bases). In germline, CDR1 is MGHRA, CDR2 YSYEKL. With 0 bases removed from V and 1 base from J, the gap between germline ends came to 10 bases. The CDR3 covers 15 residues.

The sample holds a few counts of this clone. The chain has TRBV20-1 and TRBJ1-1; D is unclear. The germline V gene has CDR1 DFQATT and CDR2 SNEGSKA (reference sequence). The CDR3 extends over 11 amino acids. Trimming took off 3 bases at V and 6 bases at J, with 8 bases between the two ends. CDR3 in DNA: TGCAGTGCTAGGGCAGAGGCTGAAGCTTTCTTT. As protein: CSARAEAEAFF.

CDR3 residues: CASSERDTYGYTF. The DNA for the CDR3 is TGTGCCAGCAGTGAAAGGGACACCTATGGCTACACCTTC. The rearrangement joins TRBV2 to TRBJ1-2; a weak D match, TRBD1 (6 bases). This CDR3 spans 13 amino acids. Deletions cut 2 bases from V and 4 bases from J, with 8 bases between. Germline V gene lookup returns CDR1 SNHLY and CDR2 FYNNEI.

This chain uses TRBV10-1 with TRBJ1-1; a weak D match, TRBD1 (6 bases). V was shortened by 3 bases and J by 4 bases, with 18 bases between the two germline ends. Germline V lookup: CDR1 WNHNN, CDR2 SYGVQD (reference sequence). The CDR3 is made up of 16 amino acids. CDR3 residues: CASSDRRGAGATEAFF. The CDR3, as DNA: TGCGCCAGCAGTGATCGCAGGGGCGCAGGGGCCACTGAAGCTTTCTTT.

This clone turned up a few times. The DNA of the CDR3 is TGTGCCAGCAGCATCTCGGGACAGGGGACCTACGAGCAGTACTTC. Protein: CASSISGQGTYEQYF. This chain uses TRBV7-6 with TRBJ2-7, with 10 positions matching TRBD1. CDR3 length: 15 amino acids. The trim removed 5 bases at V and 2 bases at J, leaving 6 bases unmatched. Germline CDR1 is SGHVS and CDR2 is FNYEAQ.

A single count supports this clone. V usage is TRBV5-6 and J usage is TRBJ2-3; 13 bases match TRBD2. Germline loops: CDR1 SGHDT, CDR2 YYEEEE. V lost 5 bases, J lost 3 bases, and 0 bases stayed unmatched. CDR3 length equals 14 residues. The CDR3 is CASRGLAGTDTQYF. Here the CDR3 DNA reads TGTGCCAGCAGGGGACTAGCGGGGACAGATACGCAGTATTTT. Full variable domain (rest looked up from reference TRBV5-6 and TRBJ2-3): DAGVTQSPTHLIKTRGQQVTLRCSPKSGHDTVSWYQQALGQGPQFIFQYYEEEERQRGNFPDRFSGHQFPNYSSELNVNALLLGDSALYLCASRGLAGTDTQYFGPGTRLTVL.

V usage is TRBV14 and J usage is TRBJ2-7; D gene ambiguous. CDR3 size: 14 residues. The germline V gene has CDR1 SGHDN and CDR2 FVKESK. Trimming cost V 0 bases and J 3 bases, with 9 bases left between them. The CDR3 DNA reads TGTGCCAGCAGCCAAGATTTTAGTTTCTACGAGCAGTACTTC. Translating it yields CASSQDFSFYEQYF.

The chain uses TRBV27 and TRBJ1-1, with D possibly TRBD1 on 6 matching bases. Germline values: CDR1 MNHEY, CDR2 SMNVEV (reference sequence). The CDR3 is made up of 14 amino acids. The germline V and J ends were trimmed by 7 bases and 0 bases, with 12 bases remaining between them. CDR3 coding DNA: TGTGCCAGCACCTCCGGACAGATGAACACTGAAGCTTTCTTT. Protein sequence: CASTSGQMNTEAFF.

The chain joins TRBV5-1 to TRBJ2-5, with TRBD1 matching over 9 bases. Trimming cost V 5 bases and J 2 bases; bases outside gene matches: 7. Germline V gene sequence: CDR1 SGHRS, CDR2 YFSETQ. This CDR3 region has 15 residues. CDR3 DNA: TGCGCCAGCAGTGGAGGGACAGGGTGGCAAGAGACCCAGTACTTC. Translation: CASSGGTGWQETQYF.

The J gene is TRBJ2-7, the V gene TRBV28; weak D call: TRBD1 (6 bases). V was shortened by 4 bases and J by 2 bases, with 9 bases between the two germline ends. CDR1 is MDHEN and CDR2 is SYDVKM in the germline V gene. CDR3 length: 13 residues. The CDR3 nucleotides are TGTGCCAGCAGTTCACGGACAGCCTACGAGCAGTACTTC. Residues: CASSSRTAYEQYF.

There are a few counts of this clone. V gene TRBV29-1 combines with J gene TRBJ1-2; no firm D call. V lost 7 bases and J lost 1, with 10 bases in between. This CDR3 has 12 residues. Germline V gene data show CDR1 as SQVTM and CDR2 as ANQGSEA. The CDR3 spells CSAGLLNYGYTF. In DNA, the CDR3 is TGCAGCGCCGGGTTACTTAACTATGGCTACACCTTC.

The CDR3 protein is CASSGRVISGTVGELFF. The DNA for the CDR3 is TGTGCCAGCAGCGGAAGGGTGATTAGCGGGACAGTCGGGGAGCTGTTTTTT. This chain connects TRBV9 to TRBJ2-2; a weak D match, TRBD2 (8 bases). CDR1 is SGDLS, CDR2 YYNGEE, per germline. This CDR3 has 17 amino acids. The V end was cut by 3 bases, the J end by 7 bases, with 22 bases between.